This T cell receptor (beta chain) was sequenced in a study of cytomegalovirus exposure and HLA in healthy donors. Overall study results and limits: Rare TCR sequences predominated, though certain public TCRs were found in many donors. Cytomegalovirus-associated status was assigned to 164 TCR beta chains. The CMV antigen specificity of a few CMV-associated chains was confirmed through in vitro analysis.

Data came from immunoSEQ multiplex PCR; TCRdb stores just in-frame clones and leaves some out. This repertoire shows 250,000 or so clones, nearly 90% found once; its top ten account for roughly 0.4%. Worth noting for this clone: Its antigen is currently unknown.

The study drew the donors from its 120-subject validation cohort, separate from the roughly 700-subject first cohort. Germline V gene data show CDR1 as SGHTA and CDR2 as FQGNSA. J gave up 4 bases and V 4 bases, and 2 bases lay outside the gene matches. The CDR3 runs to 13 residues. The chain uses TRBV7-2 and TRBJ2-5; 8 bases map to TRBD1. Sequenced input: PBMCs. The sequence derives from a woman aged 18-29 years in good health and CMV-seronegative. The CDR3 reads CASSYDRGETQYF. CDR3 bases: TGTGCCAGCAGCTACGACAGGGGAGAGACCCAGTACTTC.